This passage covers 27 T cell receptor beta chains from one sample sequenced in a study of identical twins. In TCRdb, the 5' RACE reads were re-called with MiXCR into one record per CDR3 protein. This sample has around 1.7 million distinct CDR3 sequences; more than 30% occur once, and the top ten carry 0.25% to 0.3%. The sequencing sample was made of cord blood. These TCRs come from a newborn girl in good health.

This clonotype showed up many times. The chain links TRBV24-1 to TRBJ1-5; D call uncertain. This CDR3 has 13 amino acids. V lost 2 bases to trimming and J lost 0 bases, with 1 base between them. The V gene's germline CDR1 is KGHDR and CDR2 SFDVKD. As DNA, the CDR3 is TGTGCCACCAGTGATTATAGCAATCAGCCCCAGCATTTT. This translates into CATSDYSNQPQHF.

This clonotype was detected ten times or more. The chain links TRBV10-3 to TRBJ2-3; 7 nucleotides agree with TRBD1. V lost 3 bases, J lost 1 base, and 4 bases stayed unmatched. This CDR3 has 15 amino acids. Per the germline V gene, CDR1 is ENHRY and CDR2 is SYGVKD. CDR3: CAISDPTGGTDTQYF. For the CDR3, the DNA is TGTGCCATCAGTGACCCAACAGGGGGCACAGATACGCAGTATTTT.

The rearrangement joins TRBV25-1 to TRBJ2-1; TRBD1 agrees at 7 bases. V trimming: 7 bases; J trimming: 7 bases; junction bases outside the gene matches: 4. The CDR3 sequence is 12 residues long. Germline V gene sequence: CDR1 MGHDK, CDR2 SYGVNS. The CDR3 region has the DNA TGTGCCAGCATGCTCAGGGGGAATGAGCAGTTCTTC. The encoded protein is CASMLRGNEQFF.

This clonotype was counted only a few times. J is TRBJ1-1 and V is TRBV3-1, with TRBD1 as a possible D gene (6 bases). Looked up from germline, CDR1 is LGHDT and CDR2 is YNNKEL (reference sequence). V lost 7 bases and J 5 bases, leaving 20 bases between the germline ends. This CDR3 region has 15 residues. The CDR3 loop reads CASNPTYREGTEAFF. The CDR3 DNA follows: TGTGCCAGCAACCCTACTTACAGGGAGGGGACTGAAGCTTTCTTT.

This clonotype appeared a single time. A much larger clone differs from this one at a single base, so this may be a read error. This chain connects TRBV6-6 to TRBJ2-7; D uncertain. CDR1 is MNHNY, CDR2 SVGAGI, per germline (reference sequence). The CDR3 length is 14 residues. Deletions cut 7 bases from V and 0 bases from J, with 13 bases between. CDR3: CASTMDFDSYEQYF. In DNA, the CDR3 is TGTGCCAGCACCATGGATTTTGACTCCTACGAGCAGTACTTC.

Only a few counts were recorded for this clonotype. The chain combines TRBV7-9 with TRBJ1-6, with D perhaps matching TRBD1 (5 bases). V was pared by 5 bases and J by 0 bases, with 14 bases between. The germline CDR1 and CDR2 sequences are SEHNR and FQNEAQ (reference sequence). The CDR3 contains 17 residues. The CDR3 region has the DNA TGTGCCAGCAGCGTCGGGACGCATAGCTCCTATAATTCACCCCTCCACTTT. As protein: CASSVGTHSSYNSPLHF.

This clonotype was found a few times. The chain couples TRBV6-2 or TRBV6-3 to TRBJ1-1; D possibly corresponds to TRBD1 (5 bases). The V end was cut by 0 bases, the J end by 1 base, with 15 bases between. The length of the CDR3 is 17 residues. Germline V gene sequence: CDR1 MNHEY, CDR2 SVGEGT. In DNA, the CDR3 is TGTGCCAGCAGTTACTCGCGGGCGTACAGGAAGAACACTGAAGCTTTCTTT. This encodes CASSYSRAYRKNTEAFF.

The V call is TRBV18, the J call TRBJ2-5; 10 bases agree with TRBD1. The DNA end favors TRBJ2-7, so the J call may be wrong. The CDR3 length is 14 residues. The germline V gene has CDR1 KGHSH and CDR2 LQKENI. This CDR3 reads CASSPRGTGVEQYF. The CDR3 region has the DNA TGTGCCAGCTCACCTAGGGGGACAGGGGTCGAGCAGTACTTC.

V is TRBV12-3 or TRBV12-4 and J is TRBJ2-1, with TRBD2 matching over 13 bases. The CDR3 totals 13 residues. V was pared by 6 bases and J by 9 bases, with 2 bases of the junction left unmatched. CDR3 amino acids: CASRLAGGLEQFF. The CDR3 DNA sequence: TGTGCCAGCAGACTAGCGGGGGGGCTTGAGCAGTTCTTC.

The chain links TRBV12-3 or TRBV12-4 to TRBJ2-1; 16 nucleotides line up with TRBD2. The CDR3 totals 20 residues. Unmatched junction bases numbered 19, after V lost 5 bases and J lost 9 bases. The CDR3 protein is CASSPGLAGGPRGLSGEQFF. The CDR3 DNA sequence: TGTGCCAGCAGTCCGGGACTAGCGGGAGGGCCCAGAGGGCTTTCGGGTGAGCAGTTCTTC.

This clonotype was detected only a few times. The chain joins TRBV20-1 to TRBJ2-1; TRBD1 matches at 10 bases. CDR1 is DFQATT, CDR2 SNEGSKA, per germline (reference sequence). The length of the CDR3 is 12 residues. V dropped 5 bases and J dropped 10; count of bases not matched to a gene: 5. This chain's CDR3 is CSAGTGEGEQFF. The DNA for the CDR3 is TGCAGTGCTGGGACAGGGGAAGGGGAGCAGTTCTTC.

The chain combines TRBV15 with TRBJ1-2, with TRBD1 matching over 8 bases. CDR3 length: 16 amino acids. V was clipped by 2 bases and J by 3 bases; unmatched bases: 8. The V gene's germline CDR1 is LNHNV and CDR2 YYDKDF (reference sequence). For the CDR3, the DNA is TGTGCCACCAGCAGAAACGGGAACAGGGGGGACTATGGCTACACCTTC. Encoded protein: CATSRNGNRGDYGYTF.

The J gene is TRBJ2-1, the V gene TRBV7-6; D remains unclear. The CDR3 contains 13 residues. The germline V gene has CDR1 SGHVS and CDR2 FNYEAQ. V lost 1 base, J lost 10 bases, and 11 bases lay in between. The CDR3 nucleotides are TGTGCCAGCAGCTTAGTATCCTCCTACGAGCAGTTCTTC. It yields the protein CASSLVSSYEQFF.

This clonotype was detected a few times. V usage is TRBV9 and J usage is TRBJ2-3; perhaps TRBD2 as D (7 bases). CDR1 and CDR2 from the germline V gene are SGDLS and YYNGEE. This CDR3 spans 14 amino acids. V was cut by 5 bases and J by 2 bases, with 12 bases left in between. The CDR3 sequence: CASRGGGDTDTQYF. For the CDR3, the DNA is TGTGCCAGCAGAGGGGGGGGAGACACAGATACGCAGTATTTT.

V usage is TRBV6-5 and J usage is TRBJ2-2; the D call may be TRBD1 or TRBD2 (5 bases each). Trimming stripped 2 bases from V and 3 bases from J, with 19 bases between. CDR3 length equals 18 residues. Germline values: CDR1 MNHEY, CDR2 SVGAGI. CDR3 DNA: TGTGCCAGCAGTTACCGCTTTATAACGGGACGGGACACCGGGGAGCTGTTTTTT. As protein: CASSYRFITGRDTGELFF.

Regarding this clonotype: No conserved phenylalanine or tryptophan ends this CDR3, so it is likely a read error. The CDR3 protein is CASSSRRDRVPDTQYV. The CDR3 DNA is TGTGCCAGCAGCTCCAGACGGGACAGGGTGCCAGATACGCAGTATGTT. The chain joins TRBV11-2 to TRBJ2-3; 9 nucleotides match TRBD1. The CDR3 is made up of 16 amino acids. V shed 4 bases and J 4 bases; nucleotides not matched to a gene: 9. The germline V gene encodes CDR1 SGHAT and CDR2 FQNNGV.

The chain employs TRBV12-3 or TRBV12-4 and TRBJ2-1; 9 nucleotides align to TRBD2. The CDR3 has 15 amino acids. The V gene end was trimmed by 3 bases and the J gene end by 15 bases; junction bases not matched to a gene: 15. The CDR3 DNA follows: TGTGCCAGCAGTTTTTGGTCTGCGGCGGGAGGGCGAAGGTTCTTC. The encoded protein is CASSFWSAAGGRRFF.

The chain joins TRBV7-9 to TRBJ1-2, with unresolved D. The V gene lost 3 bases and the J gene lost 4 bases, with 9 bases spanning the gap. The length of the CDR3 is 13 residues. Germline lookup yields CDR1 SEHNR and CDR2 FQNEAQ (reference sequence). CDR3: CASSFYGPYGYTF. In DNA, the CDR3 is TGTGCCAGCAGCTTTTACGGGCCCTATGGCTACACCTTC.

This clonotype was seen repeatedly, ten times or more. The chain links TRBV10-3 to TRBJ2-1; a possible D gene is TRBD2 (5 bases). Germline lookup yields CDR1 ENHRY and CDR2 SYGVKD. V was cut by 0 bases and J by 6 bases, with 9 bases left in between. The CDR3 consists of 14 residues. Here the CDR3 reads CAISESKRINEQFF. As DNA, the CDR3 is TGTGCCATCAGTGAGTCAAAGCGGATCAATGAGCAGTTCTTC.

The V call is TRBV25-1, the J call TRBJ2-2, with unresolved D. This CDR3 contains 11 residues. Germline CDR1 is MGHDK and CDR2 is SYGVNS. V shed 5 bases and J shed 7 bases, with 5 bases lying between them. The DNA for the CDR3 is TGTGCCAGCAGTATCGTCGGGGAGCTGTTTTTT. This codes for CASSIVGELFF.

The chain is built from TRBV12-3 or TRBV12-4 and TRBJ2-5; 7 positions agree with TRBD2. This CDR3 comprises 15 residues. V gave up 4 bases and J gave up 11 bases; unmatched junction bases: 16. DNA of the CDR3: TGTGCCAGCAGTTACAGGAGCAGCGGGGTGGATGAGCAGTACTTC. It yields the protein CASSYRSSGVDEQYF.

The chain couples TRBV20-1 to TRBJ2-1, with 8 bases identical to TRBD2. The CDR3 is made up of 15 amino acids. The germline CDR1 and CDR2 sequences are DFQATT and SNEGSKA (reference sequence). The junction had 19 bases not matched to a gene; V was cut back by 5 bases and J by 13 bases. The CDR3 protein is CSARLAGTIQETQFF. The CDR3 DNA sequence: TGCAGTGCTCGCTTAGCGGGGACCATTCAAGAGACCCAGTTCTTC.

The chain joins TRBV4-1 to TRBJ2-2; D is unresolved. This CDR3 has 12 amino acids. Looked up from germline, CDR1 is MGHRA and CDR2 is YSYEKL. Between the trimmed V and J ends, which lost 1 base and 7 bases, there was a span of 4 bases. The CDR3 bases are TGCGCCAGCAGCCAAGCCTACGGGGAGCTGTTTTTT. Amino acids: CASSQAYGELFF.

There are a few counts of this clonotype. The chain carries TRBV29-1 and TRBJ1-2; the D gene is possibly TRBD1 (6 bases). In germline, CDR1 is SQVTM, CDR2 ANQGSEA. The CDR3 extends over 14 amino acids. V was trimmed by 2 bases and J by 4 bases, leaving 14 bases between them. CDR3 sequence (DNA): TGCAGCGTTGAAAAGCGGGGGGCGACCTATGGCTACACCTTC. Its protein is CSVEKRGATYGYTF.

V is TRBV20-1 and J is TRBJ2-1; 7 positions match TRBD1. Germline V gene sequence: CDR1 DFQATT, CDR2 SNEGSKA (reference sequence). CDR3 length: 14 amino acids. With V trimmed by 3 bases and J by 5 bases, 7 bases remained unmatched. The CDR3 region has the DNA TGCAGTGCTAGGACAGGGAGTGCGGACAATGAGCAGTTCTTC. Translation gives CSARTGSADNEQFF.

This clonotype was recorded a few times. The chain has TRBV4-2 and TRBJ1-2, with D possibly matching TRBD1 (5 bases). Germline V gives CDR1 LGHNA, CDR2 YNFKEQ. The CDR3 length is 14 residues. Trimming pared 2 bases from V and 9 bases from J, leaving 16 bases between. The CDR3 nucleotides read TGTGCCAGCAGCCAAAAGGAGGGGTGCGGGTGCTACACCTTC. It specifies CASSQKEGCGCYTF.

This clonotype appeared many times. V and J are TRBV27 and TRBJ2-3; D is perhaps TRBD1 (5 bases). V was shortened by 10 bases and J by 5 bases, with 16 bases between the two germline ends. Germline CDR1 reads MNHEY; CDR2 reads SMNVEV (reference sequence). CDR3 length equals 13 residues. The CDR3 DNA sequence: TGTGCCACCAAGACCAGGGTTGGAGATACGCAGTATTTT. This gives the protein CATKTRVGDTQYF.